A single sample gave rise to the 20 T cell receptor beta chains below, sequenced in a study of identical twins. In TCRdb, the 5' RACE reads were re-called with MiXCR into one record per CDR3 protein. The repertoire has hundreds of thousands of distinct CDR3 sequences, roughly 6.2% of them found once; the top ten carry 1.5% to 2%. Sequencing input: naive T cells sorted from blood. The receptors stem from a man in his late teens or twenties in good health.

This clonotype was detected many times. CDR3 sequence: CASSLRDRVLNEQFF. The CDR3, as DNA: TGTGCCAGCAGCCTCCGGGACAGGGTTTTAAATGAGCAGTTCTTC. This sequence joins TRBV27 and TRBJ2-1; TRBD1 agrees at 9 bases. V was pared by 6 bases and J by 7 bases, with 10 bases of the junction left unmatched. Germline V gives CDR1 MNHEY, CDR2 SMNVEV (reference sequence). The CDR3 has 15 amino acids.

This clonotype has just a few counts. The chain links TRBV27 to TRBJ2-1; TRBD1 aligns across 9 bases. The CDR3 runs 17 residues. Germline V gene lookup returns CDR1 MNHEY and CDR2 SMNVEV (reference sequence). V lost 5 bases to trimming and J lost 8 bases; unmatched junction nucleotides: 16. The CDR3 sequence: CASSPLTGQGFGYEQFF. The CDR3 coding sequence is TGTGCCAGCAGTCCCTTAACGGGACAGGGTTTCGGTTATGAGCAGTTCTTC.

The rearrangement uses TRBV19 and TRBJ2-2, with D possibly called TRBD1 or TRBD2 (5 bases each). Germline loops: CDR1 LNHDA, CDR2 SQIVND (reference sequence). V lost 1 base and J 4 bases, leaving 10 bases between the germline ends. This CDR3 has 15 residues. This CDR3 reads CASSIGQGATGELFF. The CDR3 DNA follows: TGTGCCAGTAGTATAGGGCAGGGAGCCACCGGGGAGCTGTTTTTT.

The table lists this clonotype with a few counts. The chain uses TRBV30 and TRBJ2-5; 8 nucleotides line up with TRBD2. Germline CDR1 and CDR2: GTSNPN and SVGIG (reference sequence). The V gene end was trimmed by 8 bases and the J gene end by 2 bases; junction bases not matched to a gene: 1. The CDR3 extends over 11 amino acids. In DNA, the CDR3 is TGTGCCCGGGGGGGTCAAGAGACCCAGTACTTC. Its protein is CARGGQETQYF.

This chain joins TRBV12-3 or TRBV12-4 and TRBJ2-2; D gene ambiguous. V was cut by 7 bases and J by 7 bases, with 10 bases left in between. CDR3 length: 12 residues. The CDR3 here is CASTDRNGELFF. The DNA for the CDR3 is TGTGCCAGCACCGATAGGAACGGGGAGCTGTTTTTT.

This clonotype was observed at least ten times. V is TRBV6-4 and J is TRBJ1-5, with 11 nucleotides matching TRBD1. The CDR3 is 14 amino acids. Germline-derived CDR1 and CDR2 are MRHNA and SNTAGT. The trim removed 6 bases at V and 7 bases at J, leaving 5 bases unmatched. CDR3 nucleotide sequence: TGTGCCAGCAGCGTAGGGACAGGGGGGCAGCCCCAGCATTTT. Protein: CASSVGTGGQPQHF.

This clonotype was detected many times. The chain joins TRBV9 to TRBJ2-3; the match to TRBD2 covers 10 bases. The junction had 14 bases not matched to a gene; V was cut back by 3 bases and J by 7 bases. The CDR3 totals 17 residues. Germline loops: CDR1 SGDLS, CDR2 YYNGEE. The CDR3 DNA is TGTGCCAGCAGCGCAACACCAGGAGCTAGCGGGAGAAATACGCAGTATTTT. It encodes CASSATPGASGRNTQYF.

This clonotype was seen repeatedly, ten times or more. CDR3 protein: CASSLGGAHGYTF. The CDR3 bases are TGTGCCAGCAGTTTAGGGGGTGCGCATGGCTACACCTTC. V is TRBV12-3 or TRBV12-4 and J is TRBJ1-2; D is undetermined. The ends were cut back, 1 base at V and 6 bases at J, with 9 bases in the middle. The CDR3 is made up of 13 amino acids.

There are many counts of this clonotype. The rearrangement joins TRBV15 to TRBJ2-2; D is ambiguous. Trimming took off 0 bases at V and 7 bases at J, with 6 bases between the two ends. There are 13 residues in the CDR3. Germline V gene sequence: CDR1 LNHNV, CDR2 YYDKDF (reference sequence). CDR3 residues: CATSRDPDGELFF. The CDR3 bases are TGTGCCACCAGCAGAGATCCGGACGGGGAGCTGTTTTTT.

This clonotype was seen a few times. This chain links TRBV7-6 with TRBJ1-4, with D tentatively TRBD1 (5 bases). The CDR3 covers 17 residues. Trimming removed 1 base from V and 7 bases from J, with 19 bases in between. Germline CDR1 SGHVS, CDR2 FNYEAQ. CDR3 in amino acids: CASSLGEWGRPFEKLFF. CDR3 coding DNA: TGTGCCAGCAGCTTAGGAGAATGGGGACGGCCTTTTGAAAAACTGTTTTTT.

The rearrangement uses TRBV19 and TRBJ1-5, with D tentatively TRBD1 (5 bases). V was trimmed by 6 bases and J by 5 bases, leaving 14 bases between them. There are 14 residues in the CDR3. Germline V gene data show CDR1 as LNHDA and CDR2 as SQIVND (reference sequence). Written as DNA, the CDR3 is TGTGCCAGTAGACAGACGGGGCGCGATCAGCCCCAGCATTTT. Its translation is CASRQTGRDQPQHF.

This clonotype was recorded many times. J is TRBJ2-3 and V is TRBV10-3; TRBD2 agrees at 12 bases. V trimming: 3 bases; J trimming: 5 bases; junction bases outside the gene matches: 9. The CDR3 length is 17 residues. The germline gives CDR1 ENHRY, CDR2 SYGVKD. The CDR3: CAISDSTSGSVLDTQYF. CDR3 DNA: TGTGCCATCAGTGATTCGACTAGCGGGAGTGTTCTAGATACGCAGTATTTT.

This clonotype was seen more than once but under ten times. This chain connects TRBV19 to TRBJ2-1, with 10 positions matching TRBD2. Germline values: CDR1 LNHDA, CDR2 SQIVND (reference sequence). The J segment lost 0 bases and the V segment lost 4 bases, leaving 6 bases of the junction unmatched. The CDR3 covers 17 residues. CDR3: CASSNRAGGSSYNEQFF. In DNA, the CDR3 is TGTGCCAGTAGTAACCGAGCGGGAGGGAGCTCCTACAATGAGCAGTTCTTC.

V and J are TRBV27 and TRBJ2-7; D is unresolved. The CDR3 consists of 12 residues. V dropped 0 bases and J dropped 7 bases, with 7 bases sitting between them. The germline V gene has CDR1 MNHEY and CDR2 SMNVEV (reference sequence). The CDR3 DNA is TGTGCCAGCAGTTTATCACCCAAAGAGCAGTACGTC. Translated: CASSLSPKEQYV.

Many counts were recorded for this clonotype. CDR3 in amino acids: CATGRSTDTQYF. CDR3 DNA: TGTGCCACAGGGAGGAGCACAGATACGCAGTATTTT. The genes are TRBV25-1 and TRBJ2-3; D may be TRBD2 (6 bases). V lost 10 bases to trimming and J lost 0 bases, with 8 bases between them. This CDR3 has 12 residues. Germline assignment: CDR1 MGHDK and CDR2 SYGVNS. Full variable domain (missing parts from reference TRBV25-1 and TRBJ2-3): EADIYQTPRYLVIGTGKKITLECSQTMGHDKMYWYQQDPGMELHLIHYSYGVNSTEKGDLSSESTVSRIRTEHFPLTLESARPSHTSQYLCATGRSTDTQYFGPGTRLTVL.

In its sample, this clonotype was seen many times. V is TRBV20-1 and J is TRBJ2-1, with 11 nucleotides matching TRBD1. V was clipped by 2 bases and J by 10 bases; unmatched bases: 4. This CDR3 spans 13 amino acids. CDR1 and CDR2 from the germline V gene are DFQATT and SNEGSKA (reference sequence). The CDR3 spells CSARRTGGWEQFF. The CDR3 DNA reads TGCAGTGCTAGAAGGACAGGGGGCTGGGAGCAGTTCTTC.

This clonotype was detected a few times. The chain links TRBV5-1 to TRBJ2-5; D may be TRBD2 (6 bases). This CDR3 has 13 residues. In germline, CDR1 is SGHRS, CDR2 YFSETQ. Trimming pared 7 bases from V and 6 bases from J, leaving 16 bases between. CDR3 sequence reads: CASGLPEGQTQYF. In DNA form, the CDR3 reads TGCGCCAGCGGTCTCCCGGAGGGGCAGACCCAGTACTTC.

This clonotype was counted many times. This chain connects TRBV6-2 or TRBV6-3 to TRBJ2-7; D remains ambiguous. The CDR3 contains 14 residues. Trimming left V 2 bases short and J 5 bases short, with 13 bases between. The germline V gene has CDR1 MNHEY and CDR2 SVGEGT. CDR3 region: CASSYVGRRDEQYV. The CDR3 DNA reads TGTGCCAGCAGTTACGTCGGACGAAGAGACGAGCAGTACGTC.

This clonotype was found a few times. CDR3 sequence reads: CASSEPQGGAFF. The CDR3 DNA sequence: TGTGCCAGCAGTGAACCACAGGGGGGAGCTTTCTTT. This chain joins TRBV6-1 and TRBJ1-1; 8 bases align to TRBD1. In germline, CDR1 is MNHNS, CDR2 SASEGT. Trimming removed 2 bases from V and 10 bases from J; junction bases left unmatched: 3. The CDR3 loop spans 12 amino acids.

This clonotype was found many times. The rearrangement uses TRBV9 and TRBJ1-4; TRBD1 agrees at 7 bases. The CDR3 length is 16 residues. The germline gives CDR1 SGDLS, CDR2 YYNGEE. After removal of 0 bases from V and 2 bases from J, the junction contained 4 bases not matched to a gene. The CDR3 sequence is CASSVAPRGTNEKLFF. The CDR3 region has the DNA TGTGCCAGCAGCGTAGCTCCCAGGGGGACTAATGAAAAACTGTTTTTT.